This paragraph reports one TCR beta chain. The antigen is undetermined. This may stem from a read error, because a much larger clone lies one nucleotide away. J was trimmed by 8 bases and V by 5 bases; bases with no gene match: 16. The CDR3 has 17 amino acids. Unsorted bulk tissue (roughly 19-31 mg) underwent RNA and DNA co-extraction. Tumor samples uniformly had over 85% viable tumor cells. This record comes from a study of tumor-infiltrating lymphocytes in primary liver carcinoma. Points from the study as a whole: Tumor region pairs overlapped more than did tumor-adjacent and tumor-blood pairs. Tumor samples exhibited a significantly greater top-250-clone fraction than blood samples (p = 0.039).

With a constant-region primer, TCR beta cDNA was made from approximately 500 ng of total RNA. Three nested multiplex PCR rounds of slightly modified ARM-PCR generated TCR beta libraries. Running 9 to 11 cycles apiece, the first two PCR rounds relied on TRBV1-TRBV30 forward primers together with a C-beta reverse primer. Each CDR3 protein gets one entry after TCRdb re-called the multiplex PCR reads with MiXCR. The table lists about 97,000 distinct CDR3 sequences, more than 65% of them singletons. This TCR derives from a woman in her fifties or sixties with primary liver carcinoma and hepatitis B virus infection. The material sequenced was liver tumor tissue from sampling region 2. Subset meaning: tumor region T2, inferior pole. The chain is built from TRBV12-3 or TRBV12-4 and TRBJ2-2, with 8 bases fitting TRBD2. CDR3 DNA sequence: TGTGCCAGCAGTCCAGGGTCCCGACTAGCGAGCCATGGGGAGCTGTTTTTT. It specifies CASSPGSRLASHGELFF.